This TCR beta chain was sequenced for a study of blood T cell repertoires in COVID-19. At the level of the study: Samples of COVID-19 (acute and convalescent) were obtained from the United States, Italy and Spain. T cells, B-cell-depleted T cells, or PBMCs provided the cDNA or gDNA that served as material.

As originally analysed: Cell counts per sample came from amplifying reference gene primers. Generated by immunoSEQ multiplex PCR, the TCRdb table keeps only in-frame clones and is missing some. V, J and clone size are those of that table, while D and trimming were read from the DNA. The data contain some 60,000 clones, 75% to 95% of them seen just once; the ten biggest clones take up roughly 2.4%. Trimming shortened V by 6 bases and J by 5 bases, and 20 bases separated the two germline ends. Looked up from germline, CDR1 is SGHAT and CDR2 is FQDESV (reference sequence). The CDR3 is 16 amino acids. The chain combines TRBV11-1 with TRBJ2-1; D is perhaps TRBD2 (6 bases). Sequencing was done on a sample of peripheral blood. This TCR was sampled from a man in his 60s with acute or convalescent COVID-19. CDR3 region: CASSSTRSGFNNEQFF. CDR3 nucleotide sequence: TGTGCCAGCAGTTCCACCCGAAGCGGGTTTAACAATGAGCAGTTCTTC.